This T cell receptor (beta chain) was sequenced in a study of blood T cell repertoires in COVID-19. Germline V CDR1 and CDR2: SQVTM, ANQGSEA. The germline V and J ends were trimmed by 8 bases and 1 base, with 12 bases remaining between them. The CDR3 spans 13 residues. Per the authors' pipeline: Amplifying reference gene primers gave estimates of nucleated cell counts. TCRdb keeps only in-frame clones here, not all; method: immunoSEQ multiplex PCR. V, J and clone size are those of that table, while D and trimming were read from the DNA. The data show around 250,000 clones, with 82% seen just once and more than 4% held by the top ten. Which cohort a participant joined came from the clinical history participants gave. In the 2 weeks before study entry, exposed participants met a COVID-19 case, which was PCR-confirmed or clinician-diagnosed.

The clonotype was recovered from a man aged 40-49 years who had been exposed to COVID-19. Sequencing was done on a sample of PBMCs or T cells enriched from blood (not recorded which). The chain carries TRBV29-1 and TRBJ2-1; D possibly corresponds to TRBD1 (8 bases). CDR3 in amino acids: CSIQGGSYNEQFF. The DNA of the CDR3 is TGCAGCATACAGGGGGGGTCCTACAATGAGCAGTTCTTC.